This T cell receptor (beta chain) was recovered during a study of blood T cell repertoires in COVID-19. Study summary: T cells, B-cell-depleted T cells, or PBMCs provided the cDNA or gDNA that served as material.

This CDR3 has 15 amino acids. The junction had 5 bases not matched to a gene; V was cut back by 3 bases and J by 5 bases. Germline assignment: CDR1 SGHRS and CDR2 YFSETQ. Clinical histories supplied by participants themselves formed the basis of cohort assignment. How the authors handled the data: It was from reference gene primer amplification that nucleated cell counts were estimated. Here immunoSEQ multiplex PCR was the method, and the copy in TCRdb shows in-frame clones only, minus some. V and J calls and clone size are as listed in that table; D and trimming were resolved from the DNA. The sample carries 350,000 to 400,000 clones, around 87% recorded once.

Sequencing was performed on PBMCs or T cells enriched from blood (not recorded which). The chain employs TRBV5-1 and TRBJ2-5, with 12 bases that match TRBD1. The TCR was taken from a man aged 35 to 55 in a cohort exposed to, infected with or recovered from COVID-19 (not recorded which). The CDR3 DNA sequence: TGCGCCAGCAGCTCAAGGGACAGGGGGCAGGAGACCCAGTACTTC. Residues: CASSSRDRGQETQYF. Based on the CDR3 plus reference TRBV5-1 and TRBJ2-5, the full variable domain is KAGVTQTPRYLIKTRGQQVTLSCSPISGHRSVSWYQQTPGQGLQFLFEYFSETQRNKGNFPGRFSGRQFSNSRSEMNVSTLELGDSALYLCASSSRDRGQETQYFGPGTRLLVL.